The present T cell receptor (beta chain) was sequenced within a study of blood T cell repertoires in COVID-19. The V and J ends lost 0 bases and 0 bases respectively, with 12 bases between them. CDR3 length equals 16 residues. The assay was immunoSEQ multiplex PCR, and TCRdb's table has in-frame clones only and misses some. The sample lists under 150,000 clones; about 85% were seen once. The origin of this receptor is a man aged 35-49 years with acute or convalescent COVID-19. The sample taken for sequencing was peripheral blood. This chain connects TRBV23-1 to TRBJ2-7; D might be TRBD1 (5 bases). TRBV23-1 is annotated as an ORF whose role is uncertain. The DNA of the CDR3 is TGCGCCAGCAGTCAATCGTGTCGTGGGGCCTCCTACGAGCAGTACTTC. As protein: CASSQSCRGASYEQYF.